The next 25 T cell receptor beta chains were all read from a single sample in a study of T cell repertoires in cytomegalovirus infection. TCRdb reprocessed the reads with MiXCR, giving one entry per CDR3 protein. This repertoire shows approximately 320,000 distinct CDR3 sequences, 9% to 9.5% found once; its top ten account for over 3.5%. Specimen: PBMCs. These receptors were collected from a human donor in good health (CMV status not recorded). Some clones in this sample may be carry-over from other donors' samples.

The V gene is TRBV28, the J gene TRBJ1-6; D is undetermined. Trimming took off 10 bases at V and 7 bases at J, with 14 bases between the two ends. Per germline, CDR1 MDHEN and CDR2 SYDVKM. The CDR3 loop spans 13 amino acids. CDR3 in amino acids: CATRKVTNSPLHF. The CDR3 coding sequence is TGTGCCACCAGGAAGGTTACAAATTCACCCCTCCACTTT.

This clonotype was recorded a few times. The V call is TRBV9, the J call TRBJ1-2, with D tentatively TRBD1 (6 bases). V lost 3 bases and J 6 bases, leaving 18 bases between the germline ends. This CDR3 contains 15 residues. From germline, CDR1 is SGDLS and CDR2 YYNGEE. CDR3 nucleotides: TGTGCCAGCAGCGCAGATGGGGGGCGGATTAATGGCTACACCTTC. This codes for CASSADGGRINGYTF.

A few counts support this clonotype. The CDR3 spells CASRNIFSNQPQHF. Written as DNA, the CDR3 is TGTGCCAGTAGAAACATTTTTAGCAATCAGCCCCAGCATTTT. The chain links TRBV19 to TRBJ1-5; D gene unclear. The V gene lost 6 bases and the J gene lost 0 bases, with 9 bases spanning the gap. The CDR3 is made up of 14 amino acids. CDR1 LNHDA and CDR2 SQIVND come from the germline V gene (reference sequence). Looking up the rest from reference TRBV19 and TRBJ1-5 gives the full variable domain: DGGITQSPKYLFRKEGQNVTLSCEQNLNHDAMYWYRQDPGQGLRLIYYSQIVNDFQKGDIAEGYSVSREKKESFPLTVTSAQKNPTAFYLCASRNIFSNQPQHFGDGTRLSIL.

The V gene is TRBV14, the J gene TRBJ1-1, with D possibly matching TRBD1 (6 bases). CDR1 is SGHDN, CDR2 FVKESK, per germline. The germline V and J ends were trimmed by 6 bases and 1 base, with 12 bases remaining between them. The CDR3 totals 14 residues. The CDR3 sequence is CASRPTGSNTEAFF. For the CDR3, the DNA is TGTGCCAGCAGACCGACAGGCTCGAACACTGAAGCTTTCTTT.

This clonotype has ten or more counts. V is TRBV6-1 and J is TRBJ1-5; no clear D. The CDR3 runs to 15 residues. Germline V lookup: CDR1 MNHNS, CDR2 SASEGT. Trimming took 10 bases from V and 0 from J, leaving 16 bases between them. CDR3 protein: CATTTTVYSNQPQHF. The CDR3 DNA sequence: TGTGCCACCACGACTACAGTATATAGCAATCAGCCCCAGCATTTT.

In this sample, this clonotype turned up a few times. The CDR3 DNA is TGTGCCAGCAGCCAAGAACGGCTGGGGTTTCGTGCTGAAGCTTTCTTT. Residues: CASSQERLGFRAEAFF. The chain recombines TRBV3-1 with TRBJ1-1; D uncertain. Germline CDR1 and CDR2: LGHDT and YNNKEL (reference sequence). V lost 0 bases and J lost 6, with 17 bases in between. This CDR3 is 16 amino acids long.

Ten or more counts support this clonotype. The J gene is TRBJ2-1, the V gene TRBV7-6, with D uncertain. The CDR3 runs to 13 residues. V dropped 0 bases and J dropped 6 bases, with 6 bases sitting between them. The germline V gene has CDR1 SGHVS and CDR2 FNYEAQ. The chain's CDR3 is CASSLALSNEQFF. CDR3 in DNA: TGTGCCAGCAGCTTAGCGCTAAGCAATGAGCAGTTCTTC.

The chain is built from TRBV20-1 and TRBJ2-1, with 9 bases aligning to TRBD2. In germline, CDR1 is DFQATT, CDR2 SNEGSKA (reference sequence). This CDR3 region has 16 residues. J gave up 5 bases and V 3 bases, and 11 bases lay outside the gene matches. The CDR3 region is CSASSGGGAFDNEQFF. CDR3 bases: TGCAGTGCTAGCAGTGGCGGGGGGGCCTTTGACAATGAGCAGTTCTTC.

The rearrangement uses TRBV28 and TRBJ2-1; maybe TRBD1 (6 bases). Trimming shortened V by 8 bases and J by 9 bases, and 23 bases separated the two germline ends. The CDR3 loop spans 15 amino acids. CDR1 MDHEN and CDR2 SYDVKM come from the germline V gene. This CDR3 reads CASGNRVGSYCEQFF. The CDR3 coding sequence is TGTGCCAGCGGGAACAGGGTTGGCTCCTACTGTGAGCAGTTCTTC.

The rearrangement links TRBV5-1 to TRBJ2-7, with D perhaps matching TRBD1 or TRBD2 (5 bases each). V was pared by 0 bases and J by 2 bases, with 12 bases between. The V gene's germline CDR1 is SGHRS and CDR2 YFSETQ. This CDR3 has 15 residues. CDR3: CASSLDPGLAYEQYF. The CDR3 nucleotides are TGCGCCAGCAGCTTGGATCCGGGGCTTGCCTACGAGCAGTACTTC.

Ten or more counts support this clonotype. This sequence joins TRBV7-2 and TRBJ2-4; D is unresolved. The CDR3 is made up of 16 amino acids. CDR1 SGHTA and CDR2 FQGNSA come from the germline V gene. V was cut by 4 bases and J by 0 bases, with 13 bases left in between. The CDR3 loop reads CASSSESGTAKNIQYF. CDR3 DNA sequence: TGTGCCAGCAGCTCAGAGTCAGGAACAGCCAAAAACATTCAGTACTTC. The full variable domain, completed using reference TRBV7-2 and TRBJ2-4, is GAGVSQSPSNKVTEKGKDVELRCDPISGHTALYWYRQSLGQGLEFLIYFQGNSAPDKSGLPSDRFSAERTGGSVSTLTIQRTQQEDSAVYLCASSSESGTAKNIQYFGAGTRLSVL.

This clonotype was counted many times. The rearrangement links TRBV7-2 to TRBJ2-5, with 9 positions matching TRBD2. The CDR3 runs to 15 residues. From germline, CDR1 is SGHTA and CDR2 FQGNSA. Unmatched junction bases numbered 8, after V lost 3 bases and J lost 6 bases. CDR3 sequence: CASSFRREGGKTQYF. Written as DNA, the CDR3 is TGTGCCAGCAGCTTTCGGCGGGAGGGCGGGAAGACCCAGTACTTC.

This chain uses TRBV28 with TRBJ1-5; no clear D. This CDR3 spans 20 amino acids. Trimming shortened V by 6 bases and J by 7 bases, and 34 bases separated the two germline ends. Germline CDR1 is MDHEN and CDR2 is SYDVKM. The CDR3 DNA reads TGTGCCAGCAGGGTTGGGTTCGCTCGTCCGGGGTACCGCATCGGGCAGCCCCAGCATTTT. As protein: CASRVGFARPGYRIGQPQHF.

This clonotype was observed at least ten times. This CDR3 reads CASSPGVSGRATTQYF. In DNA, the CDR3 is TGTGCCAGCAGCCCCGGTGTTAGCGGGAGGGCCACTACGCAGTATTTT. J is TRBJ2-3 and V is TRBV11-3, with 11 bases lining up with TRBD2. The CDR3 is made up of 16 amino acids. With 5 bases clipped from V and 8 bases from J, the junction kept 12 bases outside the gene matches. From germline, CDR1 is SGHNT and CDR2 YENEEA.

The chain is built from TRBV7-2 and TRBJ2-7; D call uncertain. There are 14 residues in the CDR3. Trimming removed 1 base from V and 4 bases from J, with 11 bases in between. CDR1 and CDR2 from the germline V gene are SGHTA and FQGNSA. The chain's CDR3 is CASSLEGSLYEQYF. The CDR3 coding sequence is TGTGCCAGCAGCTTAGAAGGTTCACTATACGAGCAGTACTTC.

The chain employs TRBV18 and TRBJ1-4; D is unresolved. Trimming took off 6 bases at V and 5 bases at J, with 7 bases between the two ends. CDR1 and CDR2 from the germline V gene are KGHSH and LQKENI. The CDR3 sequence is 12 residues long. CDR3 sequence: CASSGGNEKLFF. The DNA for the CDR3 is TGTGCCAGCTCCGGAGGGAATGAAAAACTGTTTTTT. The full variable domain, with the rest looked up from reference TRBV18 and TRBJ1-4, is NAGVMQNPRHLVRRRGQEARLRCSPMKGHSHVYWYRQLPEEGLKFMVYLQKENIIDESGMPKERFSAEFPKEGPSILRIQQVVRGDSAAYFCASSGGNEKLFFGSGTQLSVL.

V gene TRBV28 combines with J gene TRBJ2-5, with D hard to call. This CDR3 has 14 residues. V lost 3 bases and J lost 0, with 8 bases in between. Germline V gene sequence: CDR1 MDHEN, CDR2 SYDVKM. Written as DNA, the CDR3 is TGTGCCAGCAGTTTCAGGCCGTACCAAGAGACCCAGTACTTC. As protein: CASSFRPYQETQYF. The complete variable domain, with remaining parts taken from reference TRBV28 and TRBJ2-5, reads DVKVTQSSRYLVKRTGEKVFLECVQDMDHENMFWYRQDPGLGLRLIYFSYDVKMKEKGDIPEGYSVSREKKERFSLILESASTNQTSMYLCASSFRPYQETQYFGPGTRLLVL.

This clonotype was seen more than once but under ten times. This chain connects TRBV12-5 to TRBJ2-5; no firm D call. With 2 bases removed from V and 5 bases from J, the gap between germline ends came to 3 bases. Germline values: CDR1 LGHNT, CDR2 FRNRAP. This CDR3 region has 11 residues. The CDR3 loop reads CASGLKETQYF. For the CDR3, the DNA is TGTGCTAGTGGTTTGAAGGAGACCCAGTACTTC.

As for this clonotype: A much larger clone differs from this one at a single base, so this may be a read error. The CDR3 DNA reads TGTGCCAGCAGCCGTATCGACAATGAGCAGTTCTTC. This translates into CASSRIDNEQFF. The chain joins TRBV7-6 to TRBJ2-1; D not certain. The ends were cut back, 5 bases at V and 5 bases at J, with 7 bases in the middle. This CDR3 has 12 residues. From germline, CDR1 is SGHVS and CDR2 FNYEAQ.

The chain combines TRBV7-9 with TRBJ2-1; D is unresolved. CDR3 length: 14 residues. Germline lookup yields CDR1 SEHNR and CDR2 FQNEAQ (reference sequence). V lost 1 base and J lost 7, with 11 bases in between. The DNA of the CDR3 is TGTGCCAGCAGCTTAGGCCGGAGTGATAATGAGCAGTTCTTC. Protein product: CASSLGRSDNEQFF. The whole variable domain, filled in from reference TRBV7-9 and TRBJ2-1, reads DTGVSQNPRHKITKRGQNVTFRCDPISEHNRLYWYRQTLGQGPEFLTYFQNEAQLEKSRLLSDRFSAERPKGSFSTLEIQRTEQGDSAMYLCASSLGRSDNEQFFGPGTRLTVL.

This clonotype was seen more than once but under ten times. The chain joins TRBV6-2 or TRBV6-3 to TRBJ2-1; possible D gene TRBD2, 5 bases. The CDR3 is 14 residues long. CDR1 and CDR2 from the germline V gene are MNHEY and SVGEGT. Trimming cost V 6 bases and J 2 bases, with 11 bases left between them. DNA of the CDR3: TGTGCCAGCAGCCCCGCGGGTCCCTACAATGAGCAGTTCTTC. Protein product: CASSPAGPYNEQFF.

This clonotype was counted many times. The rearrangement uses TRBV30 and TRBJ1-5; no firm D call. V lost 0 bases and J 0 bases, leaving 9 bases between the germline ends. Germline V CDR1 and CDR2: GTSNPN, SVGIG (reference sequence). The CDR3 has 15 amino acids. The CDR3 DNA follows: TGTGCCTGGAGTGTAAACAGAAATAGCAATCAGCCCCAGCATTTT. Translation: CAWSVNRNSNQPQHF. The full variable domain, its missing parts supplied by reference TRBV30 and TRBJ1-5, is SQTIHQWPATLVQPVGSPLSLECTVEGTSNPNLYWYRQAAGRGLQLLFYSVGIGQISSEVPQNLSASRPQDRQFILSSKKLLLSDSGFYLCAWSVNRNSNQPQHFGDGTRLSIL.

This clonotype was detected many times. V gene TRBV7-2 combines with J gene TRBJ2-5; 11 nucleotides align to TRBD1. V lost 1 base, J lost 7 bases, and 5 bases stayed unmatched. Germline CDR1 SGHTA, CDR2 FQGNSA. This CDR3 contains 15 residues. The CDR3 is CASSLGTGGLRTQYF. The DNA of the CDR3 is TGTGCCAGCAGCTTAGGGACAGGGGGCCTACGGACCCAGTACTTC. Using reference TRBV7-2 and TRBJ2-5 for the parts outside the CDR3, the full variable domain is GAGVSQSPSNKVTEKGKDVELRCDPISGHTALYWYRQSLGQGLEFLIYFQGNSAPDKSGLPSDRFSAERTGGSVSTLTIQRTQQEDSAVYLCASSLGTGGLRTQYFGPGTRLLVL.

This clonotype appeared many times. The rearrangement links TRBV4-3 to TRBJ1-2; D is unresolved. Trimming removed 0 bases from V and 7 bases from J, with 15 bases in between. The CDR3 covers 15 residues. Germline V gene sequence: CDR1 LGHNA, CDR2 YSLEER. CDR3 protein: CASSQEVGRRTGYTF. CDR3 DNA: TGCGCCAGCAGCCAAGAAGTCGGCCGGAGGACTGGCTACACCTTC.

With regard to this clonotype: An end of the junction differs from the germline gene, which may be a read error. The chain is built from TRBV12-3 or TRBV12-4 and TRBJ2-5; D gene unclear. The CDR3 extends over 12 amino acids. The CDR3 is CASSLNKRTHFF. The CDR3 DNA is TGTGCCAGCAGTTTGAACAAAAGGACCCACTTTTTC.